Listed here are 2 T cell receptor beta chains from one sample, sequenced in a study of blood T cell repertoires in COVID-19. Sequencing was performed with immunoSEQ multiplex PCR; in TCRdb, only in-frame clones are kept and a portion is missing. The sample has about 150,000 clones; approximately 84% are singletons. Specimen: peripheral blood. The receptors originated from a man between 65 and 80 years old with acute or convalescent COVID-19.

The chain uses TRBV6-5 and TRBJ2-7; a possible D gene is TRBD1 (5 bases). Trimming took off 2 bases at V and 7 bases at J, with 21 bases between the two ends. The CDR3 has 16 amino acids. Germline values: CDR1 MNHEY, CDR2 SVGAGI. In DNA, the CDR3 is TGTGCCAGCAGTTACGGTCCTGGCTGGGGCCAAGGTGAGCAGTACTTC. Its translation: CASSYGPGWGQGEQYF.

V usage is TRBV7-8 and J usage is TRBJ1-2, with 8 bases identical to TRBD1. CDR3 length: 14 residues. Germline loops: CDR1 SGHVS, CDR2 FQNEAQ. The V and J ends lost 1 base and 7 bases, in that order; junction bases with no gene match: 5. The CDR3, as DNA: TGTGCCAGCAGCTTAGAAGGACAGGGAGGTGGCTACACCTTC. Its protein is CASSLEGQGGGYTF.